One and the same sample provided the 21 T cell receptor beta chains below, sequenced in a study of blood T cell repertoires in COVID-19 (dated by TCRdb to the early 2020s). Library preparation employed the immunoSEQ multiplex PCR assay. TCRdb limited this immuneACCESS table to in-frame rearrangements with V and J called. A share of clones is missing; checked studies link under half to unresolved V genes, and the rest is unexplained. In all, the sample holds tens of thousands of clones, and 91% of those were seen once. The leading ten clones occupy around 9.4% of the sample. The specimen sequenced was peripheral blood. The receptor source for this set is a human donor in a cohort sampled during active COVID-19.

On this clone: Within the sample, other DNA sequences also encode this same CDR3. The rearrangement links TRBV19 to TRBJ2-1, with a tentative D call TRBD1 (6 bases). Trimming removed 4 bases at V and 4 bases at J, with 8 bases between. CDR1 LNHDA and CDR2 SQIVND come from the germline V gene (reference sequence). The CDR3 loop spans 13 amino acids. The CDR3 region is CASSTTGYNEQFF. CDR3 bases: TGTGCCAGTAGTACCACAGGGTACAATGAGCAGTTCTTC.

In nucleotides, the CDR3 is TGTGCCAGCAGCTTGGTAGGAGGTAGTGGGGCCAACGTCCTGACTTTC. It is translated as CASSLVGGSGANVLTF. The V gene is TRBV5-5, the J gene TRBJ2-6; D is perhaps TRBD2 (5 bases). The length of the CDR3 is 16 residues. The germline V gene encodes CDR1 SGHKS and CDR2 YYEKEE (reference sequence). Trimming removed 0 bases from V and 3 bases from J, with 10 bases in between.

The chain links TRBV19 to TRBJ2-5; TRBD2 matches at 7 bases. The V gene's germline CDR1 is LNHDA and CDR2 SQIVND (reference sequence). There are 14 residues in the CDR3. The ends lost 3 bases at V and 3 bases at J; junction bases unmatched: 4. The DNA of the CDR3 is TGTGCCAGTAGTATTTGGGGGGGAGAAGAGACCCAGTACTTC. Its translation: CASSIWGGEETQYF. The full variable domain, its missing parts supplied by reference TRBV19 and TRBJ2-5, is DGGITQSPKYLFRKEGQNVTLSCEQNLNHDAMYWYRQDPGQGLRLIYYSQIVNDFQKGDIAEGYSVSREKKESFPLTVTSAQKNPTAFYLCASSIWGGEETQYFGPGTRLLVL.

CDR3 protein: CASSLTSSIYEQYF. CDR3 DNA sequence: TGTGCCAGCAGTTTAACTAGTAGTATTTACGAGCAGTACTTC. The chain recombines TRBV28 with TRBJ2-7, with TRBD2 as a possible D gene (5 bases). V gave up 2 bases and J gave up 4 bases, with 12 bases separating them. Germline lookup yields CDR1 MDHEN and CDR2 SYDVKM. The CDR3 runs to 14 residues.

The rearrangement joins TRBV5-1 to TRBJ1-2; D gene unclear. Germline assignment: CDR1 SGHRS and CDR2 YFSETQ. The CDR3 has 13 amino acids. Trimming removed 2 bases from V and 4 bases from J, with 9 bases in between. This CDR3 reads CASSFTTTYGYTF. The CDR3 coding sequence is TGCGCCAGCAGCTTTACTACTACCTATGGCTACACCTTC.

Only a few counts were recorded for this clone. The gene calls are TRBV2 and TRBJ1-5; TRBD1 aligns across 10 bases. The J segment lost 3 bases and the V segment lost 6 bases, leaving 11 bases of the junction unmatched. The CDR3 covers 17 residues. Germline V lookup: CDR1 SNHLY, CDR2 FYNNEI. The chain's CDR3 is CASSTLLGQGSNQPQHF. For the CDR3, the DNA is TGTGCCAGCAGCACTCTACTGGGACAGGGGTCCAATCAGCCCCAGCATTTT. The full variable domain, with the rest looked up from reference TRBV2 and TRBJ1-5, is EPEVTQTPSHQVTQMGQEVILRCVPISNHLYFYWYRQILGQKVEFLVSFYNNEISEKSEIFDDQFSVERPDGSNFTLKIRSTKLEDSAMYFCASSTLLGQGSNQPQHFGDGTRLSIL.

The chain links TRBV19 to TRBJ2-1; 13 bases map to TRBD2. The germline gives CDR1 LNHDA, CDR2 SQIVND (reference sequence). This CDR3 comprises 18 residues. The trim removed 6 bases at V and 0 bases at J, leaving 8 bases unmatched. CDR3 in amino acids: CASRKGLAGVVSYNEQFF. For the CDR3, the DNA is TGTGCCAGTAGAAAAGGACTAGCGGGAGTGGTCTCCTACAATGAGCAGTTCTTC.

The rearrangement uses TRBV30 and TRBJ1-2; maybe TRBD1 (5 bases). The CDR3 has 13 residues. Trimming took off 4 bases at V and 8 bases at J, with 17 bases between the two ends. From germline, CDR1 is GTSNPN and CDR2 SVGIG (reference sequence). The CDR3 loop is CAWTFSRVGGYTF. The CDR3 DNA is TGTGCCTGGACTTTTTCCAGGGTCGGGGGCTACACCTTC. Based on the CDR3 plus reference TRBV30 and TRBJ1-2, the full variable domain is SQTIHQWPATLVQPVGSPLSLECTVEGTSNPNLYWYRQAAGRGLQLLFYSVGIGQISSEVPQNLSASRPQDRQFILSSKKLLLSDSGFYLCAWTFSRVGGYTFGSGTRLTVV.

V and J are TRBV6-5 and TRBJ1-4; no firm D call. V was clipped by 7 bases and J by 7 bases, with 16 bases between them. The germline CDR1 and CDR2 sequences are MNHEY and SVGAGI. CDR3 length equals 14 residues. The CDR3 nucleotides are TGTGCCAGCACGGAGGCAAAGGACGGTGAAAAACTGTTTTTT. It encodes CASTEAKDGEKLFF.

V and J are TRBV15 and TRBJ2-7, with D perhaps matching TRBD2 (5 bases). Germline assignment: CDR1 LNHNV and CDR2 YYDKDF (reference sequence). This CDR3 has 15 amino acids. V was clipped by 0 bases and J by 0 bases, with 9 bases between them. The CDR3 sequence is CATSRDGSFSYEQYF. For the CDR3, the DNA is TGTGCCACCAGCAGAGATGGGAGTTTCTCCTACGAGCAGTACTTC.

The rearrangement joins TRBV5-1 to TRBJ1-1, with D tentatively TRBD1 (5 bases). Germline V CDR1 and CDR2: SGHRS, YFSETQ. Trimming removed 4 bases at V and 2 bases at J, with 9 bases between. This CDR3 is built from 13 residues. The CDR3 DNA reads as TGCGCCAGCAGCCACGACAGTAACACTGAAGCTTTCTTT. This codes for CASSHDSNTEAFF.

Here the CDR3 reads CASSPQAGGPSDTQYF. CDR3 bases: TGTGCCAGCAGTCCCCAAGCGGGAGGGCCTTCAGATACGCAGTATTTT. The rearrangement joins TRBV28 to TRBJ2-3, with TRBD2 matching over 10 bases. Germline CDR1 MDHEN, CDR2 SYDVKM. V trimming: 5 bases; J trimming: 4 bases; junction bases outside the gene matches: 9. The CDR3 is made up of 16 amino acids.

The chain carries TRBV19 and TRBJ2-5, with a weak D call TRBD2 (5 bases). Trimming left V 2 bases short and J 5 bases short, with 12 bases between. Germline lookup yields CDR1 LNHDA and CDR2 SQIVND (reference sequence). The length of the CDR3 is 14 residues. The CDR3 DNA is TGTGCCAGTAGTATAATTGGAGGTCTGGAGACCCAGTACTTC. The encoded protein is CASSIIGGLETQYF.

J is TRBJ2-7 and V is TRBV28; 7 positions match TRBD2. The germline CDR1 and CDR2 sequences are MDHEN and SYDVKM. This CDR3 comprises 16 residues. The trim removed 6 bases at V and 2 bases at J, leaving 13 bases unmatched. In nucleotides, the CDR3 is TGTGCCAGCAGGGGCACTGGCGGGAGTATAACCTACGAGCAGTACTTC. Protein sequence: CASRGTGGSITYEQYF. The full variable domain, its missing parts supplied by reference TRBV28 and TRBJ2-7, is DVKVTQSSRYLVKRTGEKVFLECVQDMDHENMFWYRQDPGLGLRLIYFSYDVKMKEKGDIPEGYSVSREKKERFSLILESASTNQTSMYLCASRGTGGSITYEQYFGPGTRLTVT.

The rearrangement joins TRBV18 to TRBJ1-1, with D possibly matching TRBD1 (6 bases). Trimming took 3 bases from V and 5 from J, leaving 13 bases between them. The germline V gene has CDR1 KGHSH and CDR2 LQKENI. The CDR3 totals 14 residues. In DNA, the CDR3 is TGTGCCAGCTCACCCCAGGGGCGGGAGACTGAAGCTTTCTTT. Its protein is CASSPQGRETEAFF.

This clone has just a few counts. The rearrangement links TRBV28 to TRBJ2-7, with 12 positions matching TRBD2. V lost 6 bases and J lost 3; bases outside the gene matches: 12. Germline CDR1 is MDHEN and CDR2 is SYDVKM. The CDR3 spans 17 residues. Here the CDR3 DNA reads TGTGCCAGCAGCCCAATGAGGACTAGCGGGATGGTCTACGAGCAGTACTTC. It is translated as CASSPMRTSGMVYEQYF.

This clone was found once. The CDR3 region is CASSATGQPQHF. In DNA, the CDR3 is TGTGCCAGCAGCGCCACAGGGCAGCCCCAGCATTTT. The chain employs TRBV3-1 (or the pseudogene TRBV3-2) and TRBJ1-5, with D possibly matching TRBD1 (6 bases). The V end was cut by 5 bases, the J end by 7 bases, with 9 bases between. Germline CDR1 and CDR2: LGHDT and YNNKEL (reference sequence). This CDR3 is 12 amino acids long.

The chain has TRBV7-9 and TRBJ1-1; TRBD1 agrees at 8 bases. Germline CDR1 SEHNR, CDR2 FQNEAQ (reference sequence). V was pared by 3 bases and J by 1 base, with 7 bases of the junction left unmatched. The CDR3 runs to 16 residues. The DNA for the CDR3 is TGTGCCAGCAGCTTGTACCGACAGGGGCGGAACACTGAAGCTTTCTTT. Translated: CASSLYRQGRNTEAFF.

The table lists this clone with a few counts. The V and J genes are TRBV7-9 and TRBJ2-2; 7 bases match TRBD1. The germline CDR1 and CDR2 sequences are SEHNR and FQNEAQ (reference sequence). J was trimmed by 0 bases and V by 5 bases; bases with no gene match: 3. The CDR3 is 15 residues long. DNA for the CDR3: TGTGCCAGCAGCCCCGGGACAGCGAACACCGGGGAGCTGTTTTTT. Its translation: CASSPGTANTGELFF.

The DNA of the CDR3 is TGTGCCAGCAGCTTACAGGGGAAGCATCAGCCCCAGCATTTT. It codes for CASSLQGKHQPQHF. This chain connects TRBV7-2 to TRBJ1-5, with a weak D call TRBD1 (6 bases). V was trimmed by 2 bases and J by 5 bases, leaving 10 bases between them. Germline V gives CDR1 SGHTA, CDR2 FQGNSA. The CDR3 is made up of 14 amino acids.

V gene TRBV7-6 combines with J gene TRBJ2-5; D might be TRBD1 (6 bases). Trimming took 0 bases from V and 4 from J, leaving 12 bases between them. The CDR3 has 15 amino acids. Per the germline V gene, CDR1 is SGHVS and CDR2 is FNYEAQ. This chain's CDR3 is CASSLAWGQPETQYF. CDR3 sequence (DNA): TGTGCCAGCAGCTTAGCTTGGGGACAACCAGAGACCCAGTACTTC.